These T cell receptor beta chains were read from a single sample in a study of shared clonotypes between healthy human individuals. TCRdb keeps only in-frame clones here, not all; method: immunoSEQ multiplex PCR. The sample gives roughly 1,100,000 clones, around 76% of which show up once; about 1.4% is in the top ten. Sequenced sample: memory CD4+ T cells sorted from blood. The receptors here all came from a man aged 18 to 30 in good health. Each CDR3 is given with its conserved first and last residue. A D gene is named only where the DNA matches it firmly. Where a row states a size, it is once, few, many or the class of an expanded clone; other rows omit it.

J gene	clone size	D gene	V gene	CDR3 DNA	CDR3 protein
TRBJ2-7	once	TRBD1	TRBV5-1	TGCGCCAGCAGCGCAGGGGGCGGGCTCCTCTCCTACGAGCAGTACTTC	CASSAGGGLLSYEQYF
TRBJ2-1	.	.	TRBV11-2	TGTGCCAGCAGCTTAGGGCCCGAGGGGTTCCATGAGCAGTTCTTC	CASSLGPEGFHEQFF
TRBJ1-1	.	TRBD1	TRBV28	TGTGCCAGCAGTCCCACGACAGGGGGTGGAACTGAAGCTTTCTTT	CASSPTTGGGTEAFF
TRBJ2-2	.	TRBD2	TRBV27	TGTGCCAGCAGTTTTACTAGCGTCACCGGGGAGCTGTTTTTT	CASSFTSVTGELFF
TRBJ2-3	.	.	TRBV18	TGTGCCAGCTTAACCTCAGGGATGCACGCAGATACGCAGTATTTT	CASLTSGMHADTQYF
TRBJ2-3	.	TRBD2	TRBV18	TGTGCCAGCTCACCCGGGACTAGCGATCAGGGTACGCAGTATTTT	CASSPGTSDQGTQYF
TRBJ1-1	.	.	TRBV11-2	TGTGCCAGCAGCGAACGGATGAACACTGAAGCTTTCTTT	CASSERMNTEAFF
TRBJ2-6	few	.	TRBV10-2	TGCGCCAGCAGTGAGTCGTTGAGGGTTTCGGCACCCGGGGCCAACGTCCTGACTTTC	CASSESLRVSAPGANVLTF
TRBJ2-1	once	.	TRBV6-6	TGTGCCAGCAGTTACTTGGAAAATGAGCAGTTCTTC	CASSYLENEQFF
TRBJ2-1	.	.	TRBV11-2	TGTGCCAGCAGTCCATCAGGTTTTGGTGAGCAGTTCTTC	CASSPSGFGEQFF
TRBJ2-7	.	.	TRBV7-9	TGTGCCAGCAGCGAAGAGGGCTACGAGCAGTACTTC	CASSEEGYEQYF
TRBJ1-6	.	.	TRBV7-2	TGTGCCAGCAGCCCGTGGGGGGTTAATTCACCCCTCCACTTT	CASSPWGVNSPLHF
TRBJ1-6	once	TRBD1	TRBV13	TGTGCCAGCAGCTTAGAAGGCAGGGGGTCTGGGTCACCCCTCCACTTT	CASSLEGRGSGSPLHF
TRBJ2-7	.	TRBD1	TRBV28	TGTGCCAGCAGGCCTTCCGGGACAGGGGCCTACGAGCAGTACTTC	CASRPSGTGAYEQYF
TRBJ2-7	.	.	TRBV5-1	TGCGCCAGCAGCTTAAGGGGCCCCCCCTACGAGCAGTACTTC	CASSLRGPPYEQYF
TRBJ1-2	.	.	TRBV5-1	TGCGCCAGCGCGGCGTTGGGGGGCACCTATGGCTACACCTTC	CASAALGGTYGYTF
TRBJ2-7	once	.	TRBV2	TGTGCCAGCACCTTAGACAGGTTCTCCTACGAGCAGTACTTC	CASTLDRFSYEQYF